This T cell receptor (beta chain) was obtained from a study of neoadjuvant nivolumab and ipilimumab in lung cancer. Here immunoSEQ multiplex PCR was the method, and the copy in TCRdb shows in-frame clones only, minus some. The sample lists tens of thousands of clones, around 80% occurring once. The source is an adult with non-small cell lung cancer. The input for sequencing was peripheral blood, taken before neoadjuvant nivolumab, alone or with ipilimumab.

The CDR3 region is CASTHRQGNQETQYF. The DNA of the CDR3 is TGTGCCAGCACCCACAGACAGGGGAACCAAGAGACCCAGTACTTC. This chain joins TRBV25-1 and TRBJ2-5; 8 nucleotides agree with TRBD1. Germline-derived CDR1 and CDR2 are MGHDK and SYGVNS. This CDR3 contains 15 residues. V lost 7 bases, J lost 0 bases, and 7 bases stayed unmatched. The whole variable domain, remainder taken from reference TRBV25-1 and TRBJ2-5, is EADIYQTPRYLVIGTGKKITLECSQTMGHDKMYWYQQDPGMELHLIHYSYGVNSTEKGDLSSESTVSRIRTEHFPLTLESARPSHTSQYLCASTHRQGNQETQYFGPGTRLLVL.